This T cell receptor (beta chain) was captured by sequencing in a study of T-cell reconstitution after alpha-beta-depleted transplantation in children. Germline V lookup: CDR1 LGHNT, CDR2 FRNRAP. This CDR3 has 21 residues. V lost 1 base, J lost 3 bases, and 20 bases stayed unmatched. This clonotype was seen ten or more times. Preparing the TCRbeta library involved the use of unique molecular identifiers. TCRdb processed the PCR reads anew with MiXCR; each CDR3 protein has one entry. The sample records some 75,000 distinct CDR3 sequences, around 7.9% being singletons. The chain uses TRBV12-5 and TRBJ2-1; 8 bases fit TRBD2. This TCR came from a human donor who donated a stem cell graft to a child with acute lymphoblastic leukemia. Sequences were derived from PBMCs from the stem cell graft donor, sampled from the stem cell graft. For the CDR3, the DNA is TGTGCTAGTGGTTTGGAGGGGGATGTCAGGGCCCGGCTAGCGGGCTACAATGAGCAGTTCTTC. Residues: CASGLEGDVRARLAGYNEQFF.